This is a list of T cell receptor beta chains from one sample in a study of blood T cells in healthy people across ages. A single record per CDR3 protein comes from TCRdb applying MiXCR to the 5' RACE reads. The table includes 800,000 to 900,000 distinct CDR3 sequences, approximately 65% detected once. The source material was blood. The receptors stem from a man younger than 40 in good health. Both conserved end residues are trimmed from each CDR3. The order of the fields is J gene, V gene, clone size, CDR3 protein. The size field is filled for only some rows; it gives once, few, many or a size class.

TRBJ2-5 | TRBV10-3 | . | AISETGSGRQY
TRBJ1-1 | TRBV27 | . | ASSPREEGDAF
TRBJ2-7 | TRBV9 | . | ASGGRGPSYEQY
TRBJ1-5 | TRBV7-2 | many | ASSSQGRQPQH
TRBJ2-2 | TRBV7-2 | . | ASSPDGRTGNTGELF
TRBJ1-1 | TRBV29-1 | . | SVGDTEAF
TRBJ2-5 | TRBV7-9 | once | ASSAGLAGEQETQY
TRBJ2-5 | TRBV12-3/TRBV12-4 | many | ASSPGRLVLSGQETQY
TRBJ1-5 | TRBV7-9 | . | ASSPESGQPQH
TRBJ1-2 | TRBV20-1 | . | SARPPPRGNYGYT
TRBJ2-2 | TRBV6-6 | . | ASTHSRGVGAGELF
TRBJ2-7 | TRBV28 | . | ASSAPTRDTPYEQY
TRBJ2-3 | TRBV7-9 | . | ASCIGVGTDTQY
TRBJ2-7 | TRBV7-2 | . | ASSSLAAQY
TRBJ2-3 | TRBV6-1 | . | ASSQLLAGTGGSDTQY
TRBJ2-5 | TRBV6-6 | few | ASSYSAGRETQY
TRBJ1-5 | TRBV2 | . | ASSVGQGSGEPQH
. | TRBV5-6 | . | ASSTGQGALYEQY
TRBJ2-7 | TRBV9 | . | ASSVEGQGDEQY
TRBJ1-1 | TRBV10-3 | . | AISEQRTNTEAF
TRBJ2-7 | TRBV6-6 | . | ASGAFGWGAYEQY
TRBJ1-4 | TRBV7-9 | . | ASSPMMEKLF
TRBJ2-1 | TRBV5-1 | . | ASSPGQGGPNEQF
. | TRBV6-1 | . | VSSPQGDRGGEQY
TRBJ2-6 | TRBV12-3/TRBV12-4 | . | ASSFLDWGVSGANVLT
TRBJ1-2 | TRBV7-9 | few | ASSLGTTGYT
TRBJ2-7 | TRBV28 | . | ASSLWGGTFSYEQY
TRBJ2-3 | TRBV7-3 | . | ASSYGLVRTDTQY
TRBJ1-2 | TRBV27 | . | ASSHEFRGQYGGYT
TRBJ2-1 | TRBV5-5 | few | ASSLVSTGSGEQF
TRBJ1-2 | TRBV7-9 | . | ASSLEQGASGYT
TRBJ1-1 | TRBV20-1 | . | SARDNRVVAF
TRBJ1-6 | TRBV7-9 | . | ASSYGAGFSYNSPLH
TRBJ2-4 | TRBV7-9 | . | ASSPAQGAANIQY
TRBJ2-1 | TRBV9 | . | ASSVPPGNEQF
TRBJ2-7 | TRBV28 | few | ASSFVPRTRYEQY
TRBJ2-3 | TRBV3-1 | . | ASSYSGATDTQY